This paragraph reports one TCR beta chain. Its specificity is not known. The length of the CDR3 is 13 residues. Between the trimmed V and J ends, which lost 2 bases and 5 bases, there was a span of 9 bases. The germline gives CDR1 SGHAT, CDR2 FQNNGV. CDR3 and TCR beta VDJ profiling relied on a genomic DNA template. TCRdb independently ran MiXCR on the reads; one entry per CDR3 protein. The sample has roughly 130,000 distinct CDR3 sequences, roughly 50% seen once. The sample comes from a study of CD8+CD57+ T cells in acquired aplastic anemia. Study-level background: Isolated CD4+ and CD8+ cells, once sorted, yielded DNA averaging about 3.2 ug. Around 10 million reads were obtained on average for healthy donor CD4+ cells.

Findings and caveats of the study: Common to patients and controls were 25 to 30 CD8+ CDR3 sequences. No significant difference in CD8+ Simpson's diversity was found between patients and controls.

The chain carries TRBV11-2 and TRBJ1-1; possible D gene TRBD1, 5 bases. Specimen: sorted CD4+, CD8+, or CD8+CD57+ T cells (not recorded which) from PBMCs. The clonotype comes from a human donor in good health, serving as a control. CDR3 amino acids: CASSLPGWTEAFF. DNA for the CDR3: TGTGCCAGCAGCTTACCAGGGTGGACTGAAGCTTTCTTT.